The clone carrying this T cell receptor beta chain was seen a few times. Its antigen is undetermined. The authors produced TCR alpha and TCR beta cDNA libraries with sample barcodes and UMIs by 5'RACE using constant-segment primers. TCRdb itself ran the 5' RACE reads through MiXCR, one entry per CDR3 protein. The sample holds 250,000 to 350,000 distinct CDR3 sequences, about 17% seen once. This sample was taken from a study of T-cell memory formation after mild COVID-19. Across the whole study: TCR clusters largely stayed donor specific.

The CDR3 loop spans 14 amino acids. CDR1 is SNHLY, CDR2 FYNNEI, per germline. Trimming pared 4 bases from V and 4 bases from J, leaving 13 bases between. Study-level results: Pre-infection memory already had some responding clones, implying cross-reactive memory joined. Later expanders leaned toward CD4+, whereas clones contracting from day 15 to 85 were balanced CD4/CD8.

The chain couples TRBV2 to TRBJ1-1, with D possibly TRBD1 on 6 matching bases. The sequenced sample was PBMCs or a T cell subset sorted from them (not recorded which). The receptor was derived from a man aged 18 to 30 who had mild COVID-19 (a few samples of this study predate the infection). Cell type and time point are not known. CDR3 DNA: TGTGCCAGCAGTGTACAGGGAGGGGGCACTGAAGCTTTCTTT. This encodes CASSVQGGGTEAFF.